Reported below is one TCR beta chain. The antigen is undetermined. The sample belongs to a study of radiotherapy plus CTLA-4 blockade in lung cancer. In the study overall: The study recorded objective responses in roughly a sixth of patients and disease control in 31%.

Findings and limits, study-wide: Radiotherapy was combined with ipilimumab, and tumor-derived TCR clones then expanded in blood. Strongest reported response predictors: early blood clone changes and post-radiation interferon-beta.

Germline V gene sequence: CDR1 SGHTA, CDR2 FQGNSA. Germline trimming cut 2 bases from V and 3 bases from J; bases unmatched to any gene: 13. The CDR3 is 19 amino acids. Measured with immunoSEQ multiplex PCR; TCRdb has only the in-frame clones, and not every one. The sample has around 70,000 clones, about four fifths seen once; the top ten hold roughly 4%. Focal radiation with ipilimumab CTLA-4 blockade was given to patients with chemo-refractory metastatic non-small-cell lung cancer. The TCR was taken from a human donor with non-small cell lung cancer who had a partial response to radiotherapy plus ipilimumab. Sequencing was performed on peripheral blood, taken from a patient treated with radiotherapy plus ipilimumab. The V and J genes are TRBV7-2 and TRBJ1-5; 10 positions agree with TRBD1. CDR3 sequence (DNA): TGTGCCAGCAGCTTATGGGCCGGGACAGGGGCCGCCTCCAATCAGCCCCAGCATTTT. Amino acids: CASSLWAGTGAASNQPQHF.